This TCR beta chain was sequenced in a study of human versus mouse CDR3 diversity and MHC coevolution. Study background: The immunoSEQ assay reportedly detects one in 200,000 T cells.

As concerns this clone: Its antigen remains unidentified. Germline and junction disagree at one end, which may indicate a read error.

Whole-study results and caveats: iCHAO1 estimated the human TCR beta repertoire at about 1.5 million clonotypes.

Per the germline V gene, CDR1 is SGHAT and CDR2 is FQDESV (reference sequence). The CDR3 consists of 14 residues. Sequencing used immunoSEQ multiplex PCR; TCRdb keeps in-frame clones, though not all of them. The sample consists of some 82,000 clones, 80% to 95% of them appearing once. Sequencing was done on a sample of naive CD4+ T cells from blood. The subset is: CD45RO-negative CD62L-positive naive CD4 T cells. This TCR was recovered from a person aged 25 to 69 in good health. The J gene is TRBJ2-3, the V gene TRBV11-1; TRBD2 agrees at 10 bases. CDR3 in DNA: TGTGCCAGCAGCCTAGCGGGGGCCACAGATACGCAGTATTTT. Amino acid sequence: CASSLAGATDTQYF.